The clone carrying this TCR delta chain was seen a handful of times. Its specificity is not known. With only one base between it and a far larger clone, this is likely a read error. Other DNA sequences in the sample encode the same CDR3. Bulk repertoires came from Vgamma9/Vdelta2+ or Vdelta2-negative gammadelta T cells flow-sorted from PBMC. Germline lookup yields CDR1 TVYSNPD and CDR2 GDNSRS (reference sequence). The CDR3 length is 13 residues. Trimming pared 2 bases from V and 0 bases from J, leaving 10 bases between. TCRdb re-processed the multiplex PCR reads using CATT. The sample includes 85,000 to 90,000 delta-chain clones, under 1.5% of them seen just once. This entry comes from a study of γδ T cells in repeated Plasmodium falciparum infection. Study-wide background: Donors had four controlled P. falciparum NF54 infections over roughly 590 days. Each infection was followed by sampling at 21 days, plus baseline and some pre-infection draws. Malian samples came from no-transmission periods or across acute febrile malaria episodes. General study results and limits: The Malian cohort came from a small rural village of predominantly one ethnic group.

This receptor was identified in a pool of human donors (malaria-infected and uninfected, not separated). What was sequenced was gamma-delta T cells from blood. This chain links TRDV3 with TRDJ1; D possibly corresponds to TRDD3 (6 bases). The CDR3 DNA sequence: TGTGCCTTTTCGGGGGAATACACCGATAAACTCATCTTT. As protein: CAFSGEYTDKLIF.